This note documents a single TCR beta chain sequence. Losses at the gene ends were 5 bases for V and 0 bases for J; bases not matched to a gene: 5. Germline CDR1 is SGHNT and CDR2 is YYREEE (reference sequence). The CDR3 loop spans 15 amino acids. The data are from a study of blood T cell repertoires in COVID-19. Some clones are missing from TCRdb's copy, which holds only in-frame ones; the method was immunoSEQ multiplex PCR. The sample holds about 240,000 clones, around 86% seen once. The sequence was collected from an elderly woman with COVID-19, enrolled during active disease. The specimen sequenced was peripheral blood. The chain has TRBV5-4 and TRBJ2-1; 7 bases are shared with TRBD2. As DNA, the CDR3 is TGTGCCAGCAGGAGCGGGACTACCTCCTACAATGAGCAGTTCTTC. It yields the protein CASRSGTTSYNEQFF.